This T cell receptor beta chain was identified during a study of blood T cell repertoires in COVID-19. The CDR3 spans 12 residues. V was shortened by 3 bases and J by 8 bases, with 9 bases between the two germline ends. This clone came up once. Original processing notes: The authors estimated nucleated cell counts from reference gene primer amplification. The repertoire was sequenced with immunoSEQ multiplex PCR; TCRdb's copy has only in-frame clones and lacks some. That table is the source of V, J and clone size, and D and trimming were worked out from the DNA. The data contain 180,000 or so clones, roughly 90% of them singletons.

The rearrangement joins TRBV12-3 or TRBV12-4 to TRBJ2-3; D is ambiguous. Sequenced input: peripheral blood. The receptor was isolated from a man in his fifties with acute or convalescent COVID-19. The CDR3 DNA reads as TGTGCCAGCAGTTTTGCATCGGGTACGCAGTATTTT. It encodes CASSFASGTQYF.